This T cell receptor beta chain was obtained from a study of regulatory T cells in long-lasting Graves disease. Study background: The criterion for persistent Graves' disease was over 5 years of antithyroid drugs with positive TSH receptor antibodies. General study findings and limits: TRBV28, TRBJ1-2 and TRBJ2-5 were favored in persistent disease.

Documented time point: persistent/refractory GD, antithyroid drugs over 5 years with positive TRAb. RNA isolated from PBMCs was used to make the TCR library. The CDR3 has 13 residues. The V end lost 0 bases, the J end lost 5 bases, and 11 bases lay between the germline ends. The germline CDR1 and CDR2 sequences are GTSNPN and SVGIG (reference sequence). This clonotype came up many times. Antigen unknown. Building the TCR beta libraries relied on iRepertoire HTBI primers, and CDR3 regions underwent Arm-PCR. TCRdb passed the multiplex PCR reads through MiXCR, listing each CDR3 protein once. The profile shows about 430,000 distinct CDR3 sequences, 20% to 25% of them singletons.

The chain couples TRBV30 to TRBJ2-7; no reliable D call. Sequencing used peripheral blood mononuclear cells (PBMCs), obtained when the disease was refractory, from a patient treated with antithyroid drugs. The receptor's source is a female donor with Graves disease. The CDR3 spells CAWSVGRAHEQYF. The CDR3 DNA sequence: TGTGCCTGGAGTGTAGGACGGGCACACGAGCAGTACTTC.